The clone carrying this TCR beta chain was recorded once. The CDR3 has 17 residues. Germline-derived CDR1 and CDR2 are MNHEY and SMNVEV (reference sequence). Trimming pared 4 bases from V and 0 bases from J, leaving 13 bases between. The data belong to a study of T cell responses to AZD1222 COVID-19 vaccine. The assay was immunoSEQ multiplex PCR, and TCRdb's table has in-frame clones only and misses some. The profile shows tens of thousands of clones, just under 90% of them singletons. Sequences were derived from peripheral blood, sampled on day 0 of AZD1222 vaccination. This rearrangement joins TRBV27 to TRBJ2-6; no clear D. The sequence was collected from an adult in good health. CDR3 loop: CASSSGALSSGANVLTF. For the CDR3, the DNA is TGTGCCAGCAGTTCAGGCGCCTTGAGCTCTGGGGCCAACGTCCTGACTTTC.